A single sample gave rise to the 3 T cell receptor beta chains below, sequenced in a study of blood T cell repertoires in COVID-19. Clones were read by immunoSEQ multiplex PCR, and TCRdb kept only the in-frame ones, dropping some. The table lists around 340,000 clones, around 86% of them singletons. Sequencing was carried out using PBMCs or T cells enriched from blood (not recorded which). The receptors were gathered from a woman aged 40 to 50 with acute COVID-19.

A few counts support this clone. For the CDR3, the DNA is TGTGCCAGCAGCCCCCGGGACAGGGCGAATGGCTACACCTTC. Translating gives CASSPRDRANGYTF. The V call is TRBV7-8, the J call TRBJ1-2; 9 nucleotides agree with TRBD1. V lost 5 bases and J lost 6; bases outside the gene matches: 7. The CDR3 covers 14 residues. In germline, CDR1 is SGHVS, CDR2 FQNEAQ.

V usage is TRBV11-3 and J usage is TRBJ2-2, with a tentative D call TRBD2 (6 bases). The CDR3 runs to 14 residues. The V end was cut by 5 bases, the J end by 2 bases, with 9 bases between. Germline loops: CDR1 SGHNT, CDR2 YENEEA. The chain's CDR3 is CASSRGINTGELFF. As DNA, the CDR3 is TGTGCCAGCAGCCGCGGGATCAACACCGGGGAGCTGTTTTTT. Full variable domain (remainder filled in from reference TRBV11-3 and TRBJ2-2): EAGVVQSPRYKIIEKKQPVAFWCNPISGHNTLYWYLQNLGQGPELLIRYENEEAVDDSQLPKDRFSAERLKGVDSTLKIQPAELGDSAVYLCASSRGINTGELFFGEGSRLTVL.

This chain joins TRBV7-9 and TRBJ2-3; perhaps TRBD1 as D (5 bases). V lost 5 bases to trimming and J lost 4 bases, with 13 bases between them. The CDR3 runs to 14 residues. Germline CDR1 and CDR2: SEHNR and FQNEAQ (reference sequence). The CDR3 bases are TGTGCCAGCAGCCTCCGGACAAGGTCAGATACGCAGTATTTT. Translation gives CASSLRTRSDTQYF.